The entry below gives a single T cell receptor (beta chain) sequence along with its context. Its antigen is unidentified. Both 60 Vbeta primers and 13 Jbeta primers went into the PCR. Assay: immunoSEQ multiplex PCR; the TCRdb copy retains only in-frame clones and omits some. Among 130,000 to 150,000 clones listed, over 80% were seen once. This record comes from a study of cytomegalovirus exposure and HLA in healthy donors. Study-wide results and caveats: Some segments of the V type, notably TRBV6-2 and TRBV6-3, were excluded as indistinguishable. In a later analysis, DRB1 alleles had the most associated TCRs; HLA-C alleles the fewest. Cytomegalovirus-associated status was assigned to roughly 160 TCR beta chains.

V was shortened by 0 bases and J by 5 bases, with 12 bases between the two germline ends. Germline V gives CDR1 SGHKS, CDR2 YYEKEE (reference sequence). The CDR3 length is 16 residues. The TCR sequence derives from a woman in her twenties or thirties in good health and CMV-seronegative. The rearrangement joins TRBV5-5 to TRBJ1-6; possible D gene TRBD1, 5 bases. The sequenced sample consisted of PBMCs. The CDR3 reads CASSLVQGPNNSPLHF. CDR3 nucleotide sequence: TGTGCCAGCAGCTTGGTGCAGGGTCCCAATAATTCACCCCTCCACTTT.